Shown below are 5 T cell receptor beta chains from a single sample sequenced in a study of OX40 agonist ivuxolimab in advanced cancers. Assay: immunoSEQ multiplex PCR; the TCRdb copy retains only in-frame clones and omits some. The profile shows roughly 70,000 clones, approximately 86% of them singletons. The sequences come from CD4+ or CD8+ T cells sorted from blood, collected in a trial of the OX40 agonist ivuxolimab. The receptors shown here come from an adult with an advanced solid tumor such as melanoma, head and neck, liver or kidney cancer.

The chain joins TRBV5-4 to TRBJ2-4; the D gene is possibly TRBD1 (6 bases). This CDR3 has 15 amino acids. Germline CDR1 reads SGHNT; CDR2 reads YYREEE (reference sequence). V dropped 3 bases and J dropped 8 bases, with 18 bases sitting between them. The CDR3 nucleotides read TGTGCCAGCAGCTCCGCCACAGGGTCTGGGGACATTCAGTACTTC. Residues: CASSSATGSGDIQYF.

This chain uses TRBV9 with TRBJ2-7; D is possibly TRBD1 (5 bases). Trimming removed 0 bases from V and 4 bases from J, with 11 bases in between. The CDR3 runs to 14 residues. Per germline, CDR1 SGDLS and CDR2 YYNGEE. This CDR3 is CASSVAGSAYEQYF. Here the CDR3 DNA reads TGTGCCAGCAGCGTAGCAGGGTCCGCTTACGAGCAGTACTTC.

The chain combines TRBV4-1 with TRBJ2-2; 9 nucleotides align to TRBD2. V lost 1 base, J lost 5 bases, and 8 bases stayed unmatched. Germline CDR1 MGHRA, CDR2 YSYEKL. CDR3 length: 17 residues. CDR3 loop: CASSQGAGGRRTGELFF. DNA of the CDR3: TGCGCCAGCAGCCAAGGTGCGGGGGGGCGTCGAACCGGGGAGCTGTTTTTT.

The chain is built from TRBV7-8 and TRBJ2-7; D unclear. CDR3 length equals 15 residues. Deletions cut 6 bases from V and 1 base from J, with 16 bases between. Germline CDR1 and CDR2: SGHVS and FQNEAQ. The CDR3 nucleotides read TGTGCCAGCAGTAGCAGTGAAGAAGGTTCCTACGAGCAGTACTTC. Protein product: CASSSSEEGSYEQYF.

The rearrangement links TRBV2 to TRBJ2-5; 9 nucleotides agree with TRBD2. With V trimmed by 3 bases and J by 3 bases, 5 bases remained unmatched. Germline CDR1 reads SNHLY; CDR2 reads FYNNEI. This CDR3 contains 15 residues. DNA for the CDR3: TGTGCCAGCAGTGATGGACTAGCGAGAGAAGAGACCCAGTACTTC. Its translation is CASSDGLAREETQYF.